Below, 13 T cell receptor beta chains from the same sample are listed, as sequenced in a study of beta chain features in type 1 diabetes. The study reverse transcribed the entire isolated RNA, so it sequenced expressed TCRB transcripts. Repertoires were generated with immunoSEQ multiplex PCR, while TCRdb's copy carries only in-frame clones and drops some. The table lists 400,000 to 550,000 clones, around 10% of them singletons. What was sequenced was naive CD4+ T cells from blood. Receptors originate from a woman younger than 30 in good health.

The rearrangement joins TRBV28 to TRBJ2-1; 8 nucleotides line up with TRBD1. V shed 5 bases and J 7 bases; nucleotides not matched to a gene: 13. This CDR3 has 16 amino acids. Germline CDR1 reads MDHEN; CDR2 reads SYDVKM. Here the CDR3 reads CASSAAGTGSWNEQFF. In DNA form, the CDR3 reads TGTGCCAGCAGTGCGGCCGGGACAGGAAGCTGGAATGAGCAGTTCTTC.

This chain uses TRBV7-6 with TRBJ2-7, with a possible D match to TRBD2 (6 bases). V lost 1 base and J lost 4, with 8 bases in between. Germline CDR1 SGHVS, CDR2 FNYEAQ. This CDR3 comprises 13 residues. CDR3 sequence (DNA): TGTGCCAGCAGCTTAGAGGAGGGATACGAGCAGTACGTC. The encoded protein is CASSLEEGYEQYV.

J is TRBJ2-7 and V is TRBV7-2; D is unclear. The CDR3 runs to 13 residues. Per the germline V gene, CDR1 is SGHTA and CDR2 is FQGNSA. With 1 base removed from V and 5 bases from J, the gap between germline ends came to 9 bases. CDR3 sequence (DNA): TGTGCCAGCAGCTTAGTCGGTTGGGACGAGCAGTACTTC. It codes for CASSLVGWDEQYF.

This clone was counted between two and nine times. The V and J genes are TRBV7-4 and TRBJ1-6, with 9 bases identical to TRBD1. The V gene end was trimmed by 5 bases and the J gene end by 0 bases; junction bases not matched to a gene: 11. Per the germline V gene, CDR1 is SGHVT and CDR2 is SQSDAQ. The CDR3 covers 19 residues. The chain's CDR3 is CASSTRPGTGSSYNSPLHF. Written as DNA, the CDR3 is TGTGCCAGCAGCACACGTCCCGGGACAGGGAGCTCCTATAATTCACCCCTCCACTTT.

This clone was seen only a few times. The V call is TRBV10-3, the J call TRBJ2-3; either TRBD1 or TRBD2 may fit D (5 bases each). The CDR3 is made up of 15 amino acids. Germline loops: CDR1 ENHRY, CDR2 SYGVKD. V was shortened by 6 bases and J by 3 bases, with 16 bases between the two germline ends. The CDR3 sequence: CAIRGVYSLTDTQYF. The CDR3 DNA follows: TGTGCCATCAGGGGGGTCTACAGCTTAACAGATACGCAGTATTTT.

This clone showed up just a few times. The chain employs TRBV10-3 and TRBJ2-7, with 9 bases that match TRBD1. Germline CDR1 reads ENHRY; CDR2 reads SYGVKD. With 9 bases clipped from V and 4 bases from J, the junction kept 16 bases outside the gene matches. This CDR3 comprises 16 residues. The CDR3 nucleotides read TGTGCCATTGCAACCTCCCCCGGGACAGGGAAATACGAGCAGTACTTC. Its protein is CAIATSPGTGKYEQYF.

The chain uses TRBV27 and TRBJ1-2, with 11 positions matching TRBD1. The CDR3 is 15 residues long. V lost 5 bases to trimming and J lost 4 bases; unmatched junction nucleotides: 6. Per germline, CDR1 MNHEY and CDR2 SMNVEV (reference sequence). The DNA of the CDR3 is TGTGCCAGCAGTCCGCGGACAGGGGGCGGCTATGGCTACACCTTC. Its translation is CASSPRTGGGYGYTF.

The chain joins TRBV7-2 to TRBJ1-1; D gene uncertain. Trimming pared 1 base from V and 11 bases from J, leaving 11 bases between. CDR3 length: 12 residues. Germline V CDR1 and CDR2: SGHTA, FQGNSA. The CDR3 coding sequence is TGTGCCAGCAGCTTAGTTTTGTCGTCTGCTTTCTTT. This encodes CASSLVLSSAFF.

This clone turned up a few times. The rearrangement joins TRBV18 to TRBJ1-3, with D perhaps TRBD1 (5 bases). V dropped 4 bases and J dropped 4 bases, with 14 bases sitting between them. CDR3 size: 15 residues. Germline CDR1 is KGHSH and CDR2 is LQKENI. The CDR3 here is CASSQVDTKGNTIYF. The CDR3 DNA sequence: TGTGCCAGCTCACAGGTGGACACAAAAGGAAACACCATATATTTT.

The chain links TRBV27 to TRBJ2-3, with a possible D match to TRBD1 (5 bases). Between the trimmed V and J ends, which lost 1 base and 0 bases, there was a span of 11 bases. Germline V gene data show CDR1 as MNHEY and CDR2 as SMNVEV (reference sequence). The CDR3 is made up of 16 amino acids. The CDR3 reads CASSLWGAASTDTQYF. The CDR3 coding sequence is TGTGCCAGCAGTTTATGGGGCGCAGCTAGCACAGATACGCAGTATTTT.

This clone has just a few counts. CDR3 residues: CASSVDPKKNTEAFF. The CDR3 nucleotides read TGTGCCAGCAGCGTAGATCCCAAGAAGAACACTGAAGCTTTCTTT. The rearrangement uses TRBV9 and TRBJ1-1; D gene ambiguous. In germline, CDR1 is SGDLS, CDR2 YYNGEE. This CDR3 comprises 15 residues. The ends were cut back, 0 bases at V and 1 base at J, with 10 bases in the middle.

The chain recombines TRBV18 with TRBJ1-2; a possible D gene is TRBD1 (6 bases). The ends were cut back, 2 bases at V and 3 bases at J, with 13 bases in the middle. Germline V CDR1 and CDR2: KGHSH, LQKENI. The CDR3 length is 15 residues. CDR3 DNA: TGTGCCAGCTCACCAGCCGGGACAAAGTACTATGGCTACACCTTC. The encoded protein is CASSPAGTKYYGYTF.

The CDR3 region is CASSVVGGNTIYF. The CDR3 DNA follows: TGTGCCAGCAGCGTAGTTGGAGGAAACACCATATATTTT. V gene TRBV9 combines with J gene TRBJ1-3; D gene uncertain. The CDR3 is 13 residues long. Trimming shortened V by 0 bases and J by 4 bases, and 5 bases separated the two germline ends. Germline CDR1 SGDLS, CDR2 YYNGEE.